One sample yielded the 28 T cell receptor beta chains listed below, sequenced in a study of blood T cell repertoires in COVID-19. TCRdb's copy holds only in-frame clones and misses some; the assay was immunoSEQ multiplex PCR. The profile shows 250,000 to 300,000 clones, more than 70% of them singletons. The sequencing sample was made of peripheral blood. Source of these receptors: a woman between 18 and 30 years old with acute or convalescent COVID-19.

This chain uses TRBV27 with TRBJ2-7; tentatively, D is TRBD1 (6 bases). Germline V gene lookup returns CDR1 MNHEY and CDR2 SMNVEV (reference sequence). The CDR3 is 15 amino acids. Trimming pared 2 bases from V and 0 bases from J, leaving 11 bases between. This chain's CDR3 is CASSLQGRSSYEQYF. CDR3 coding DNA: TGTGCCAGCAGTTTACAGGGGCGAAGCTCCTACGAGCAGTACTTC.

The chain has TRBV3-1 (or the pseudogene TRBV3-2) and TRBJ2-3, with 16 bases identical to TRBD2. Trimming at V came to 0 bases and at J to 3 bases, leaving 9 bases not matched to a gene. The CDR3 contains 20 residues. Germline CDR1 LGHDT, CDR2 YNNKEL (reference sequence). In DNA, the CDR3 is TGTGCCAGCAGCCAAGATCTGCTGGGACTAGCGGGAGGGAGAACAGATACGCAGTATTTT. Encoded protein: CASSQDLLGLAGGRTDTQYF.

The rearrangement links TRBV21-1 to TRBJ1-1; TRBD1 is taken as the D call from the table, unchecked against the DNA. TRBV21-1 is noted as a pseudogene. The CDR3 runs to 18 residues. The CDR3 loop reads CASSKDEGDRAKNTEAFF. The CDR3 DNA reads TGTGCCAGCAGCAAAGATGAGGGGGACAGGGCGAAGAACACTGAAGCTTTCTTT.

Concerning this clone itself: This specimen includes other DNA sequences encoding the same CDR3. The rearrangement joins TRBV18 to TRBJ1-5, with 12 bases identical to TRBD1. CDR3 length equals 16 residues. V was clipped by 3 bases and J by 5 bases; unmatched bases: 5. Germline V gene data show CDR1 as KGHSH and CDR2 as LQKENI. This CDR3 reads CASSPSGTGGDQPQHF. DNA of the CDR3: TGTGCCAGCTCACCCTCTGGGACAGGGGGCGATCAGCCCCAGCATTTT.

The V gene is TRBV23-1, the J gene TRBJ2-1; 10 bases map to TRBD1. TRBV23-1 is labeled an ORF, and its function is uncertain. V lost 6 bases to trimming and J lost 5 bases; unmatched junction nucleotides: 13. There are 17 residues in the CDR3. The CDR3 sequence is CASRRTGGSLADNEQFF. The CDR3 nucleotides read TGCGCCAGCAGACGGACAGGGGGGTCGCTAGCGGACAATGAGCAGTTCTTC.

The chain joins TRBV4-2 to TRBJ2-3; no definite D call. The germline gives CDR1 LGHNA, CDR2 YNFKEQ. Trimming left V 0 bases short and J 5 bases short, with 6 bases between. This CDR3 is built from 13 residues. The CDR3: CASSQESRDTQYF. The CDR3 DNA sequence: TGTGCCAGCAGCCAAGAGAGTCGAGATACGCAGTATTTT.

The chain combines TRBV27 with TRBJ2-7, with a weak D call TRBD2 (6 bases). The CDR3 loop spans 15 amino acids. With 6 bases removed from V and 0 bases from J, the gap between germline ends came to 15 bases. CDR1 and CDR2 (germline): MNHEY, SMNVEV (reference sequence). The CDR3 region has the DNA TGTGCCAGCAGCCCAGTCGGAGGGATCTCCTACGAGCAGTACTTC. It encodes CASSPVGGISYEQYF.

Written as DNA, the CDR3 is TGTGCCTGGAGCACAGGGGTTCCGGGTGAAAAACTGTTTTTT. Its translation: CAWSTGVPGEKLFF. The rearrangement joins TRBV30 to TRBJ1-4; TRBD1 matches at 7 bases. The junction had 8 bases not matched to a gene; V was cut back by 3 bases and J by 7 bases. CDR1 and CDR2 from the germline V gene are GTSNPN and SVGIG (reference sequence). The CDR3 totals 14 residues.

This rearrangement joins TRBV7-8 to TRBJ2-7; TRBD2 aligns across 13 bases. This CDR3 spans 18 amino acids. The germline gives CDR1 SGHVS, CDR2 FQNEAQ. Trimming took 4 bases from V and 5 from J; bases not matched to a gene: 14. CDR3 residues: CASSSPGLAGTRWDEQYF. The CDR3 bases are TGTGCCAGCAGCTCACCGGGACTAGCGGGAACTCGGTGGGACGAGCAGTACTTC.

The V and J genes are TRBV12-3 or TRBV12-4 and TRBJ2-1; 7 bases fit TRBD2. Trimming at V came to 6 bases and at J to 7 bases, leaving 6 bases not matched to a gene. There are 13 residues in the CDR3. CDR3 nucleotides: TGTGCCAGCAGCAGACCAGCGGGGAATGAGCAGTTCTTC. It is translated as CASSRPAGNEQFF.

This clone was counted a few times. CDR3 amino acids: CASSLVAAGYNEQFF. CDR3 nucleotide sequence: TGTGCCAGCAGCTTAGTTGCAGCGGGGTACAATGAGCAGTTCTTC. The chain carries TRBV7-9 and TRBJ2-1, with TRBD2 identical over 7 bases. After removal of 1 base from V and 4 bases from J, the junction contained 4 bases not matched to a gene. Germline lookup yields CDR1 SEHNR and CDR2 FQNEAQ (reference sequence). The CDR3 is made up of 15 amino acids.

The chain combines TRBV19 with TRBJ1-1; maybe TRBD1 (6 bases). The V end lost 0 bases, the J end lost 4 bases, and 12 bases lay between the germline ends. Germline assignment: CDR1 LNHDA and CDR2 SQIVND (reference sequence). The CDR3 is 15 residues long. CDR3 nucleotides: TGTGCCAGTAGTATAGATGGGGGGGCTTCCACTGAAGCTTTCTTT. It specifies CASSIDGGASTEAFF.

The rearrangement links TRBV27 to TRBJ2-2; 9 bases align to TRBD1. Unmatched junction bases numbered 8, after V lost 5 bases and J lost 7 bases. The CDR3 is made up of 15 amino acids. Germline V gene sequence: CDR1 MNHEY, CDR2 SMNVEV (reference sequence). The CDR3 here is CASSPRTGVDGELFF. The CDR3 DNA follows: TGTGCCAGCAGTCCAAGGACAGGGGTCGACGGGGAGCTGTTTTTT.

For the CDR3, the DNA is TGTGCCAGTAGTATCGGTCTCCTCACAGATACGCAGTATTTT. Translating gives CASSIGLLTDTQYF. The J gene is TRBJ2-3, the V gene TRBV19; D gene ambiguous. Trimming removed 3 bases from V and 2 bases from J, with 9 bases in between. Germline lookup yields CDR1 LNHDA and CDR2 SQIVND (reference sequence). This CDR3 is 14 amino acids long.

The gene calls are TRBV3-1 (or the pseudogene TRBV3-2) and TRBJ2-7, with 10 bases lining up with TRBD1. With V trimmed by 1 base and J by 2 bases, 5 bases remained unmatched. This CDR3 contains 16 residues. The germline CDR1 and CDR2 sequences are LGHDT and YNNKEL (reference sequence). CDR3 residues: CASSQGDRGTPYEQYF. CDR3 coding DNA: TGTGCCAGCAGCCAAGGGGACAGGGGTACTCCCTACGAGCAGTACTTC.

As DNA, the CDR3 is TGTGCCAGCAGCCAAACATCGGGACAGGGGAATGGCTACACCTTC. Translated, it gives CASSQTSGQGNGYTF. The chain combines TRBV7-2 with TRBJ1-2; 10 positions agree with TRBD1. J lost 6 bases, V lost 5 bases, and 9 bases had no gene match. Germline V gene sequence: CDR1 SGHTA, CDR2 FQGNSA. CDR3 length: 15 amino acids.

The CDR3 bases are TGTGCTAGTGGTCCCTCACAGGGGAGTAATGAAAAACTGTTTTTT. Translating gives CASGPSQGSNEKLFF. The V gene is TRBV12-5, the J gene TRBJ1-4; 7 bases are shared with TRBD1. V lost 5 bases to trimming and J lost 4 bases; unmatched junction nucleotides: 7. CDR1 is LGHNT and CDR2 is FRNRAP in the germline V gene. The CDR3 runs 15 residues.

The chain couples TRBV24-1 to TRBJ2-7, with 10 bases aligning to TRBD1. Per the germline V gene, CDR1 is KGHDR and CDR2 is SFDVKD. J was trimmed by 3 bases and V by 9 bases; bases with no gene match: 10. CDR3 length equals 15 residues. This CDR3 is CATATGQGLGYEQYF. The CDR3 DNA reads TGTGCCACCGCGACGGGACAGGGGTTGGGCTACGAGCAGTACTTC.

The chain employs TRBV30 and TRBJ1-1; D is possibly TRBD1 (5 bases). CDR3 length equals 15 residues. V was shortened by 0 bases and J by 0 bases, with 11 bases between the two germline ends. CDR1 and CDR2 from the germline V gene are GTSNPN and SVGIG (reference sequence). The CDR3 DNA reads as TGTGCCTGGAGTGTTTGGGCAGGGATGAACACTGAAGCTTTCTTT. This encodes CAWSVWAGMNTEAFF.

The chain has TRBV6-5 and TRBJ2-1, with TRBD2 matching 16 bases. J gave up 10 bases and V 6 bases, and 6 bases lay outside the gene matches. This CDR3 is built from 15 residues. CDR1 and CDR2 from the germline V gene are MNHEY and SVGAGI. The CDR3 protein is CASSLGTSGRVEQFF. For the CDR3, the DNA is TGTGCCAGCAGCCTCGGGACTAGCGGGAGGGTAGAGCAGTTCTTC.

This chain links TRBV5-6 with TRBJ1-1, with 10 bases fitting TRBD1. The junction had 9 bases not matched to a gene; V was cut back by 0 bases and J by 4 bases. The V gene's germline CDR1 is SGHDT and CDR2 YYEEEE. The CDR3 covers 17 residues. CDR3: CASSLVGGQGRLTEAFF. Here the CDR3 DNA reads TGTGCCAGCAGCTTGGTGGGGGGACAGGGGCGTCTCACTGAAGCTTTCTTT.

The CDR3 protein is CASSRSGTSGLRSYNEQFF. CDR3 DNA: TGTGCCAGCAGCCGAAGCGGGACTAGCGGGTTAAGGTCCTACAATGAGCAGTTCTTC. The chain combines TRBV14 with TRBJ2-1; 12 bases map to TRBD2. This CDR3 is 19 amino acids long. Trimming cost V 4 bases and J 1 base; bases outside gene matches: 11. CDR1 and CDR2 from the germline V gene are SGHDN and FVKESK.

This clone was observed a single time. The rearrangement joins TRBV11-3 to TRBJ2-1; weak D call: TRBD2 (6 bases). Germline V gene sequence: CDR1 SGHNT, CDR2 YENEEA. Trimming removed 0 bases at V and 0 bases at J, with 15 bases between. CDR3 length equals 18 residues. The CDR3 DNA reads as TGTGCCAGCAGCTTAGACCAAAGCGGGTCTCGCTCCTACAATGAGCAGTTCTTC. It translates to CASSLDQSGSRSYNEQFF.

This clone was seen only once. V usage is TRBV15 and J usage is TRBJ2-5, with 8 bases identical to TRBD2. Germline assignment: CDR1 LNHNV and CDR2 YYDKDF (reference sequence). This CDR3 contains 16 residues. Trimming cost V 0 bases and J 1 base; bases outside gene matches: 4. The DNA of the CDR3 is TGTGCCACCAGCAGAGAACTAGCGGCTCTCCAAGAGACCCAGTACTTC. This gives the protein CATSRELAALQETQYF.

The rearrangement links TRBV30 to TRBJ1-2; perhaps TRBD1 as D (5 bases). Germline V gene sequence: CDR1 GTSNPN, CDR2 SVGIG (reference sequence). Trimming shortened V by 3 bases and J by 6 bases, and 11 bases separated the two germline ends. This CDR3 has 12 residues. The CDR3 coding sequence is TGTGCCTGGAGGCAGGGTAGGCATGGCTACACCTTC. Its translation is CAWRQGRHGYTF.

This clone was detected once. The rearrangement links TRBV6-2 or TRBV6-3 to TRBJ2-1; 10 bases fit TRBD2. The CDR3 runs 18 residues. Germline V gives CDR1 MNHEY, CDR2 SVGEGT. V gave up 2 bases and J gave up 10 bases; unmatched junction bases: 17. The CDR3 here is CASSYQPAGGVRGREQFF. As DNA, the CDR3 is TGTGCCAGCAGTTACCAGCCAGCGGGAGGGGTAAGGGGTCGGGAGCAGTTCTTC.

Only a few counts were recorded for this clone. The rearrangement joins TRBV7-9 to TRBJ2-1, with 7 bases identical to TRBD2. This CDR3 contains 18 residues. The V and J ends lost 2 bases and 4 bases, in that order; junction bases with no gene match: 14. The V gene's germline CDR1 is SEHNR and CDR2 FQNEAQ (reference sequence). CDR3 DNA sequence: TGTGCCAGCAGCTTAATGGCTAGCGGCCAGGCGGATTACAATGAGCAGTTCTTC. Its translation is CASSLMASGQADYNEQFF.

The genes are TRBV7-2 and TRBJ2-5; 7 positions match TRBD2. Unmatched junction bases numbered 7, after V lost 1 base and J lost 5 bases. The length of the CDR3 is 15 residues. Germline lookup yields CDR1 SGHTA and CDR2 FQGNSA. Here the CDR3 reads CASSLVYTGGETQYF. CDR3 DNA sequence: TGTGCCAGCAGCTTAGTCTATACCGGGGGGGAGACCCAGTACTTC.